The 32 T cell receptor beta chains in this list originate from one sample, sequenced in a study of T-cell reconstitution after alpha-beta-depleted transplantation in children. Using unique molecular identifiers, the investigators prepared the TCRbeta library. One entry per CDR3 protein results from TCRdb running MiXCR on the PCR reads. Of roughly 220,000 distinct CDR3 sequences in the sample, roughly 8.3% were seen once. Source: PBMCs, mostly from graft donor cells, taken 360 days after TCRalphabeta/CD19-depleted stem cell transplant. The origin of the receptors is a male patient aged 2 to 9 who had a stem cell transplant for acute myeloid leukemia, so the T cells may come from the graft donor.

The rearrangement links TRBV10-3 to TRBJ1-6; unclear D gene. Trimming cost V 11 bases and J 6 bases, with 14 bases left between them. CDR3 length: 13 amino acids. Germline V gene lookup returns CDR1 ENHRY and CDR2 SYGVKD. The CDR3 protein is CASRGDINSPLHF. In DNA form, the CDR3 reads TGTGCCTCCCGGGGAGATATTAATTCACCCCTCCACTTT.

This clonotype was recorded at least ten times. The rearrangement joins TRBV6-6 to TRBJ1-1; TRBD1 aligns across 7 bases. The CDR3 length is 12 residues. Per the germline V gene, CDR1 is MNHNY and CDR2 is SVGAGI (reference sequence). V lost 2 bases to trimming and J lost 9 bases; unmatched junction nucleotides: 3. CDR3 loop: CASSYIRGQAFF. The CDR3, as DNA: TGTGCCAGCAGTTACATAAGGGGGCAAGCTTTCTTT.

The table lists this clonotype with many counts. This chain joins TRBV9 and TRBJ1-1; D not resolved. The CDR3 length is 14 residues. The V and J ends lost 1 base and 0 bases respectively, with 7 bases between them. Germline assignment: CDR1 SGDLS and CDR2 YYNGEE. CDR3 sequence: CASSVFDVNTEAFF. CDR3 nucleotide sequence: TGTGCCAGCAGCGTATTCGATGTGAACACTGAAGCTTTCTTT.

This clonotype has a handful of counts. The chain employs TRBV12-3 or TRBV12-4 and TRBJ2-3, with TRBD2 matching 7 bases. CDR3 length: 14 amino acids. The ends lost 9 bases at V and 3 bases at J; junction bases unmatched: 9. CDR3 nucleotides: TGTGCCAGTACCTGGGGGGGAGCGACAGATACGCAGTATTTT. It encodes CASTWGGATDTQYF.

Only a few counts were recorded for this clonotype. The CDR3 coding sequence is TGCAGTGCTAGAGATCGTAGGGGATTAGCCAAAAACATTCAGTACTTC. This gives the protein CSARDRRGLAKNIQYF. This chain connects TRBV20-1 to TRBJ2-4, with D tentatively TRBD1 (5 bases). The CDR3 length is 16 residues. Trimming left V 0 bases short and J 0 bases short, with 12 bases between. The germline gives CDR1 DFQATT, CDR2 SNEGSKA (reference sequence).

In this sample, this clonotype turned up many times. The chain joins TRBV5-1 to TRBJ2-5; D is possibly TRBD1 (5 bases). Deletions cut 0 bases from V and 2 bases from J, with 8 bases between. The CDR3 consists of 14 residues. From germline, CDR1 is SGHRS and CDR2 YFSETQ. The CDR3 region is CASSLGYRQETQYF. CDR3 DNA: TGCGCCAGCAGCTTGGGTTACAGGCAAGAGACCCAGTACTTC.

This rearrangement joins TRBV20-1 to TRBJ2-2; D is possibly TRBD1 (5 bases). Trimming cost V 3 bases and J 1 base, with 12 bases left between them. Germline values: CDR1 DFQATT, CDR2 SNEGSKA (reference sequence). The CDR3 consists of 15 residues. The CDR3 here is CSARRQGWNTGELFF. In DNA form, the CDR3 reads TGCAGTGCTAGGCGGCAGGGTTGGAACACCGGGGAGCTGTTTTTT.

This clonotype was seen a few times. The CDR3 here is CASSHFGASGPQETQYF. The CDR3 DNA is TGCGCCAGCAGCCATTTCGGGGCTAGCGGGCCTCAAGAGACCCAGTACTTC. V is TRBV4-1 and J is TRBJ2-5, with 8 nucleotides matching TRBD2. V was pared by 3 bases and J by 2 bases, with 11 bases of the junction left unmatched. The CDR3 spans 17 residues. Germline values: CDR1 MGHRA, CDR2 YSYEKL.

This clonotype was detected only a few times. V usage is TRBV20-1 and J usage is TRBJ2-7, with D perhaps TRBD2 (6 bases). V lost 5 bases, J lost 2 bases, and 19 bases lay in between. The germline V gene encodes CDR1 DFQATT and CDR2 SNEGSKA (reference sequence). CDR3 length: 15 amino acids. The CDR3 DNA follows: TGCAGTGCTTGGGGACTCCTAGAATCCCCCTACGAGCAGTACTTC. Amino acids: CSAWGLLESPYEQYF.

This clonotype was counted between two and nine times. The J gene is TRBJ1-1, the V gene TRBV18; 8 positions match TRBD1. CDR3 length: 14 amino acids. After removal of 5 bases from V and 3 bases from J, the junction contained 5 bases not matched to a gene. Germline lookup yields CDR1 KGHSH and CDR2 LQKENI. This chain's CDR3 is CASSMGQAYTEAFF. The DNA of the CDR3 is TGTGCCAGCTCAATGGGACAGGCGTACACTGAAGCTTTCTTT.

Only a few counts were recorded for this clonotype. In nucleotides, the CDR3 is TGTGCCAGCAGCCCCTGGGGGAGCTCCTACAATGAGCAGTTCTTC. This encodes CASSPWGSSYNEQFF. The chain couples TRBV7-2 to TRBJ2-1, with D possibly called TRBD1 or TRBD2 (5 bases each). This CDR3 region has 15 residues. Germline values: CDR1 SGHTA, CDR2 FQGNSA. The V end lost 5 bases, the J end lost 0 bases, and 11 bases lay between the germline ends.

Ten or more counts support this clonotype. As DNA, the CDR3 is TGTGCCAGCAGCCAAGGGGGCGGGATTATCGGGGAGCTGTTTTTT. It is translated as CASSQGGGIIGELFF. This chain joins TRBV4-2 and TRBJ2-2; D may be TRBD2 (6 bases). The V and J ends lost 1 base and 7 bases respectively, with 13 bases between them. The CDR3 totals 15 residues. Germline V lookup: CDR1 LGHNA, CDR2 YNFKEQ.

The chain links TRBV7-6 to TRBJ2-5; D gene ambiguous. This CDR3 region has 14 residues. V was cut by 4 bases and J by 2 bases, with 11 bases left in between. Germline assignment: CDR1 SGHVS and CDR2 FNYEAQ. The CDR3 nucleotides are TGTGCCAGCAGCTCCTCCCGACATCAAGAGACCCAGTACTTC. Residues: CASSSSRHQETQYF.

Only a few counts were recorded for this clonotype. The rearrangement joins TRBV3-1 to TRBJ2-6; D is unclear. Per germline, CDR1 LGHDT and CDR2 YNNKEL (reference sequence). The CDR3 has 13 residues. Trimming removed 10 bases at V and 0 bases at J, with 7 bases between. CDR3 nucleotides: TGTGCCACCACCTTCTCTGGGGCCAACGTCCTGACTTTC. The encoded protein is CATTFSGANVLTF.

This clonotype was detected ten times or more. The rearrangement joins TRBV4-2 to TRBJ2-7; 7 bases fit TRBD1. The trim removed 1 base at V and 0 bases at J, leaving 9 bases unmatched. The CDR3 loop spans 17 amino acids. From germline, CDR1 is LGHNA and CDR2 YNFKEQ. As DNA, the CDR3 is TGTGCCAGCAGCCAAGTGGAGTACAGGGGTTCCTCCTACGAGCAGTACTTC. Translating it yields CASSQVEYRGSSYEQYF.

This clonotype has more than one count but fewer than ten. The junction departs from the called germline gene at one end, perhaps through a read error. This sequence joins TRBV6-6 and TRBJ2-4; TRBD1 aligns across 12 bases. CDR1 is MNHNY, CDR2 SVGAGI, per germline (reference sequence). This CDR3 has 13 residues. The CDR3 region has the DNA TGTGCCAGCAGTTACACTGGGACAGGGGGCAGAGACTTC. This gives the protein CASSYTGTGGRDF.

This clonotype was found many times. The V and J genes are TRBV4-3 and TRBJ2-7; D unclear. Trimming cost V 0 bases and J 3 bases, with 12 bases left between them. From germline, CDR1 is LGHNA and CDR2 YSLEER. The CDR3 runs to 15 residues. The CDR3, as DNA: TGCGCCAGCAGCCAAGAGGCCAGTGCGATCTACGAGCAGTACTTC. Protein sequence: CASSQEASAIYEQYF.

This clonotype showed up just a few times. The chain has TRBV3-1 and TRBJ2-7; the D is unclear. The V gene lost 2 bases and the J gene lost 5 bases, with 4 bases spanning the gap. Germline CDR1 reads LGHDT; CDR2 reads YNNKEL (reference sequence). This CDR3 is built from 11 residues. The CDR3 nucleotides read TGTGCCAGCAGCCAACTCGACGAGCAGTACGTC. Translation: CASSQLDEQYV.

In its sample, this clonotype was seen many times. This chain uses TRBV12-3 or TRBV12-4 with TRBJ2-2; tentative D call: TRBD1 (6 bases). CDR3 length equals 14 residues. Between the trimmed V and J ends, which lost 6 bases and 6 bases, there was a span of 14 bases. This CDR3 reads CASRAGVVPGELFF. The CDR3 nucleotides are TGTGCCAGCAGAGCAGGGGTGGTCCCCGGGGAGCTGTTTTTT.

This clonotype was counted only a few times. V is TRBV7-9 and J is TRBJ2-3; TRBD2 agrees at 13 bases. Germline assignment: CDR1 SEHNR and CDR2 FQNEAQ (reference sequence). This CDR3 comprises 17 residues. V shed 4 bases, J shed 7 bases, and the junction held 11 bases outside the gene matches. The CDR3 DNA follows: TGTGCCAGCAGCTGGGGGACTAGCGGGGAATGGTGGAATACGCAGTATTTT. This encodes CASSWGTSGEWWNTQYF.

This clonotype was seen many times. The chain couples TRBV7-2 to TRBJ1-4; D remains ambiguous. Trimming shortened V by 3 bases and J by 4 bases, and 15 bases separated the two germline ends. CDR1 SGHTA and CDR2 FQGNSA come from the germline V gene. The CDR3 covers 16 residues. The CDR3: CASSFLGPSLNEKLFF. The DNA of the CDR3 is TGTGCCAGCAGCTTCCTCGGACCTTCCCTTAATGAAAAACTGTTTTTT.

J is TRBJ2-1 and V is TRBV7-6, with D possibly being TRBD2 (6 bases). V lost 1 base and J lost 5, with 15 bases in between. The CDR3 sequence is 16 residues long. Germline CDR1 and CDR2: SGHVS and FNYEAQ. CDR3: CASSLGLVRRDNEQFF. In DNA, the CDR3 is TGTGCCAGCAGCTTAGGACTAGTCCGGCGGGACAATGAGCAGTTCTTC.

This clonotype was counted a few times. The CDR3 DNA sequence: TGTGCCAGCAGCCACCGGACAGGGGGCGTCCCCAATAGTCAGCCCCAGCATTTT. The encoded protein is CASSHRTGGVPNSQPQHF. This rearrangement joins TRBV7-8 to TRBJ1-5, with 11 bases aligning to TRBD1. CDR1 SGHVS and CDR2 FQNEAQ come from the germline V gene. Losses at the gene ends were 5 bases for V and 6 bases for J; bases not matched to a gene: 15. CDR3 length equals 18 residues.

This chain joins TRBV15 and TRBJ2-5; possible D gene TRBD2, 6 bases. The CDR3 runs to 15 residues. The germline V gene encodes CDR1 LNHNV and CDR2 YYDKDF (reference sequence). Trimming removed 0 bases from V and 5 bases from J, with 13 bases in between. CDR3 coding DNA: TGTGCCACCAGCAGAGATGTAGGAGGGTTGGAGACCCAGTACTTC. Amino acids: CATSRDVGGLETQYF.

This clonotype was observed at least ten times. The J gene is TRBJ1-4, the V gene TRBV28; weak D call: TRBD1 (6 bases). CDR3 size: 13 residues. V lost 5 bases and J 11 bases, leaving 15 bases between the germline ends. Looked up from germline, CDR1 is MDHEN and CDR2 is SYDVKM. CDR3 protein: CASSPSPQGKLFF. As DNA, the CDR3 is TGTGCCAGCAGTCCATCCCCCCAGGGGAAACTGTTTTTT.

For this clonotype: A much larger clone lies a single base off, so this may be a read error. The chain joins TRBV20-1 to TRBJ2-1, with a tentative D call TRBD2 (5 bases). The CDR3 runs to 16 residues. Germline lookup yields CDR1 DFQATT and CDR2 SNEGSKA (reference sequence). CDR3 sequence (DNA): TGCTGTGCTAGCCCGGCCTCCTCCATCGTTACAAATGAGCAGTTCTTC. This codes for CCASPASSIVTNEQFF.

This chain joins TRBV7-9 and TRBJ1-3; tentatively, D is TRBD1 (5 bases). This CDR3 comprises 14 residues. Looked up from germline, CDR1 is SEHNR and CDR2 is FQNEAQ (reference sequence). V dropped 0 bases and J dropped 2 bases, with 5 bases sitting between them. CDR3 in amino acids: CASSLARAGNTIYF. In DNA, the CDR3 is TGTGCCAGCAGCTTAGCCAGGGCTGGAAACACCATATATTTT.

This clonotype was seen ten or more times. The V call is TRBV12-3 or TRBV12-4, the J call TRBJ2-1; no definite D call. The CDR3 runs 12 residues. Trimming stripped 6 bases from V and 10 bases from J, with 13 bases between. The CDR3 spells CASRPTVGEQFF. CDR3 DNA sequence: TGTGCCAGCAGACCGACGGTGGGAGAGCAGTTCTTC.

V usage is TRBV12-3 or TRBV12-4 and J usage is TRBJ2-7; D uncertain. Trimming removed 2 bases at V and 2 bases at J, with 7 bases between. The CDR3 spans 13 residues. The CDR3 DNA is TGTGCCAGCAGTTTAAGTGGCCCCTACGAGCAGTACTTC. As protein: CASSLSGPYEQYF.

The V gene is TRBV5-1, the J gene TRBJ2-5, with 7 bases aligning to TRBD1. The ends lost 4 bases at V and 0 bases at J; junction bases unmatched: 9. Germline CDR1 reads SGHRS; CDR2 reads YFSETQ. The CDR3 covers 16 residues. The CDR3 loop is CASSALRDRHQETQYF. The CDR3, as DNA: TGCGCCAGCAGCGCACTCAGGGACAGACACCAAGAGACCCAGTACTTC.

This clonotype was observed at least ten times. This chain uses TRBV7-2 with TRBJ2-5; 11 bases are a match to TRBD2. After removal of 7 bases from V and 0 bases from J, the junction contained 7 bases not matched to a gene. Looked up from germline, CDR1 is SGHTA and CDR2 is FQGNSA. The CDR3 is 16 residues long. In DNA form, the CDR3 reads TGTGCCAGCACACGCTTAGCGGGAGGGTACCAAGAGACCCAGTACTTC. It codes for CASTRLAGGYQETQYF.

CDR3 bases: TGTGCCAGCAGCTTTCGGGCTAGCGGAAGCACAGATACGCAGTATTTT. It codes for CASSFRASGSTDTQYF. The chain uses TRBV7-6 and TRBJ2-3; 7 bases align to TRBD2. The germline CDR1 and CDR2 sequences are SGHVS and FNYEAQ. The J segment lost 0 bases and the V segment lost 3 bases, leaving 6 bases of the junction unmatched. CDR3 length: 16 amino acids.